This T cell receptor (beta chain) was recovered during a study of blood T cell repertoires in COVID-19. Study overall: Sites in the United States, Italy and Spain provided acute and convalescent COVID-19 samples.

Using immunoSEQ multiplex PCR, the repertoire was profiled, and TCRdb retains in-frame clones only, with some absent. The table has tens of thousands of clones, roughly nine tenths seen once. The CDR3 has 8 residues. Germline V gene sequence: CDR1 SSHAT, CDR2 FNYEAQ (reference sequence). The chain recombines TRBV7-7 with TRBJ2-7; D remains unclear. This sequence was found in a human donor with active COVID-19. The donor label of this sample is uncertain. Sequencing used peripheral blood. The CDR3 DNA reads as TGTGCTCTCGGCGAGCAGTACTTC. It is translated as CALGEQYF.